One and the same sample provided the 10 T cell receptor beta chains below, sequenced in a study of blood T cell repertoires in COVID-19. Profiling relied on immunoSEQ multiplex PCR, and the TCRdb table lists in-frame clones only, not all of them. The data hold 200,000 to 300,000 clones, with 70% to 90% observed a single time. Sequencing used peripheral blood. The receptor set was obtained from a woman between 35 and 50 years old with acute or convalescent COVID-19.

This clone was recorded once. The chain is built from TRBV7-9 and TRBJ1-1, with 9 bases that match TRBD1. Losses at the gene ends were 1 base for V and 0 bases for J; bases not matched to a gene: 6. The CDR3 extends over 17 amino acids. Germline V gene data show CDR1 as SEHNR and CDR2 as FQNEAQ (reference sequence). The DNA for the CDR3 is TGTGCCAGCAGCTTAGGGGGACAGGGCCCCATGAACACTGAAGCTTTCTTT. It translates to CASSLGGQGPMNTEAFF.

The chain links TRBV6-5 to TRBJ2-1; 9 nucleotides match TRBD2. There are 14 residues in the CDR3. After removal of 0 bases from V and 6 bases from J, the junction contained 0 bases not matched to a gene. CDR1 is MNHEY and CDR2 is SVGAGI in the germline V gene. DNA for the CDR3: TGTGCCAGCAGTTACTCGACTAGCGGCAATGAGCAGTTCTTC. This sequence encodes CASSYSTSGNEQFF.

V and J are TRBV5-6 and TRBJ2-3; 9 bases align to TRBD2. Trimming took 6 bases from V and 1 from J; bases not matched to a gene: 9. This CDR3 has 16 amino acids. CDR1 is SGHDT and CDR2 is YYEEEE in the germline V gene. The CDR3 nucleotides read TGTGCCAGCAACCTAGCTTGGACTAGCGGCACAGATACGCAGTATTTT. This codes for CASNLAWTSGTDTQYF. Complete variable domain (other parts from reference TRBV5-6 and TRBJ2-3): DAGVTQSPTHLIKTRGQQVTLRCSPKSGHDTVSWYQQALGQGPQFIFQYYEEEERQRGNFPDRFSGHQFPNYSSELNVNALLLGDSALYLCASNLAWTSGTDTQYFGPGTRLTVL.

The chain employs TRBV30 and TRBJ2-1; D may be TRBD2 (7 bases). The germline V and J ends were trimmed by 3 bases and 8 bases, with 20 bases remaining between them. The CDR3 sequence is 15 residues long. Germline CDR1 reads GTSNPN; CDR2 reads SVGIG (reference sequence). CDR3 DNA: TGTGCCTGGAGGCCCAAGGGGGGGGGTGTGGATGAGCAGTTCTTC. The encoded protein is CAWRPKGGGVDEQFF.

The V gene is TRBV30, the J gene TRBJ1-6; D unclear. The CDR3 length is 12 residues. Trimming shortened V by 1 base and J by 6 bases, and 4 bases separated the two germline ends. Germline lookup yields CDR1 GTSNPN and CDR2 SVGIG (reference sequence). The CDR3 DNA reads TGTGCCTGGAGTGCGGTTAATTCACCCCTCCACTTT. Its translation: CAWSAVNSPLHF.

This clone showed up just once. The V and J genes are TRBV19 and TRBJ2-1, with TRBD1 identical over 7 bases. From germline, CDR1 is LNHDA and CDR2 SQIVND (reference sequence). The CDR3 runs 15 residues. V shed 8 bases, J shed 7 bases, and the junction held 14 bases outside the gene matches. CDR3 nucleotide sequence: TGTGCCAGTCGAAGCCCAAGGGGGACAGTAAATGAGCAGTTCTTC. This gives the protein CASRSPRGTVNEQFF.

The chain has TRBV5-6 and TRBJ1-2; 8 nucleotides align to TRBD1. V shed 4 bases, J shed 7 bases, and the junction held 9 bases outside the gene matches. The germline CDR1 and CDR2 sequences are SGHDT and YYEEEE. The CDR3 covers 14 residues. CDR3 residues: CASSLRDRYGGYTF. The CDR3 region has the DNA TGTGCCAGCAGCCTCCGGGACAGGTATGGTGGCTACACCTTC.

This chain's CDR3 is CASSFPTSGGDEQFF. The CDR3 DNA is TGTGCCAGCAGCTTCCCGACTAGTGGTGGGGATGAGCAGTTCTTC. This chain links TRBV7-9 with TRBJ2-1; D perhaps matches TRBD2 (6 bases). The CDR3 is 15 amino acids. Germline V CDR1 and CDR2: SEHNR, FQNEAQ (reference sequence). Trimming removed 3 bases at V and 8 bases at J, with 17 bases between.

J is TRBJ2-3 and V is TRBV15, with D tentatively TRBD1 (6 bases). The V gene lost 8 bases and the J gene lost 4 bases, with 22 bases spanning the gap. Germline CDR1 LNHNV, CDR2 YYDKDF (reference sequence). This CDR3 is built from 16 residues. The CDR3 protein is CATGGPWGPEADTQYF. Here the CDR3 DNA reads TGTGCCACCGGGGGACCTTGGGGGCCCGAGGCAGATACGCAGTATTTT.

This chain joins TRBV19 and TRBJ1-1; a possible D gene is TRBD1 (6 bases). Germline lookup yields CDR1 LNHDA and CDR2 SQIVND (reference sequence). Trimming shortened V by 7 bases and J by 0 bases, and 12 bases separated the two germline ends. The CDR3 extends over 14 amino acids. CDR3 amino acids: CASKGRGMNTEAFF. The DNA of the CDR3 is TGTGCCAGTAAGGGCAGGGGAATGAACACTGAAGCTTTCTTT. Based on the CDR3 plus reference TRBV19 and TRBJ1-1, the full variable domain is DGGITQSPKYLFRKEGQNVTLSCEQNLNHDAMYWYRQDPGQGLRLIYYSQIVNDFQKGDIAEGYSVSREKKESFPLTVTSAQKNPTAFYLCASKGRGMNTEAFFGQGTRLTVV.